The next 18 T cell receptor beta chains were all read from a single sample in a study of blood T cells in healthy people across ages. A second PCR, run for about 6 to 12 cycles, used a sample-barcoded 5' primer plus a J-beta primer mix. Using its own MiXCR run on the 5' RACE reads, TCRdb lists one record per CDR3 protein. In the table there are 1 million or so distinct CDR3 sequences, under 45% of which are singletons. Material: blood. Source of these receptors: a woman aged 60-75 years in good health.

Remarks on this clonotype: With a much larger clone just one base away, this may be a read error. The V and J genes are TRBV6-4 and TRBJ2-5; the match to TRBD1 covers 8 bases. Germline V lookup: CDR1 MRHNA, CDR2 SNTAGT. The CDR3 covers 14 residues. The ends lost 4 bases at V and 11 bases at J; junction bases unmatched: 12. CDR3 DNA sequence: TGTGCCAGCAGTGGGCGACAGGGGTACTACAAGCAGTACTTC. Protein: CASSGRQGYYKQYF.

This chain links TRBV27 with TRBJ2-5; TRBD1 matches 8 bases. The DNA matches TRBJ2-7 better at its end, which makes the J call doubtful. The germline CDR1 and CDR2 sequences are MNHEY and SMNVEV (reference sequence). CDR3 length equals 13 residues. This chain's CDR3 is CASSSRGHHEQYF. The CDR3 coding sequence is TGTGCCAGCAGTTCCAGGGGGCACCACGAGCAGTACTTC.

This sequence joins TRBV6-6 and TRBJ2-5; 9 nucleotides line up with TRBD1. CDR1 MNHNY and CDR2 SVGAGI come from the germline V gene (reference sequence). The junction had 2 bases not matched to a gene; V was cut back by 4 bases and J by 11 bases. The CDR3 has 11 amino acids. In DNA, the CDR3 is TGTGCCAGCAGTTCTGGGACAGGGCAGTACTTC. Translated: CASSSGTGQYF.

This clonotype was observed a handful of times. This sequence joins TRBV28 and TRBJ2-5; TRBD1 aligns across 7 bases. This CDR3 is built from 14 residues. After removal of 6 bases from V and 1 base from J, the junction contained 5 bases not matched to a gene. The germline CDR1 and CDR2 sequences are MDHEN and SYDVKM. The CDR3 DNA is TGTGCCAGCAGACTATCAGGGGGCCAAGAGACCCAGTACTTC. Amino acids: CASRLSGGQETQYF.

To note about this clonotype: The germline gene is not matched at one end of the junction; a read error may be the cause. V is TRBV7-7 and J is TRBJ2-3; tentative D call: TRBD1 (5 bases). CDR1 is SSHAT, CDR2 FNYEAQ, per germline (reference sequence). This CDR3 spans 14 amino acids. DNA for the CDR3: TGTGCCGGCAGCCAGGGTCTTCCCACAGATACGCAGTATTTT. Amino acid sequence: CAGSQGLPTDTQYF.

The chain carries TRBV6-1 and TRBJ1-2; 7 bases are shared with TRBD1. This CDR3 is 12 amino acids long. V shed 4 bases and J 11 bases; nucleotides not matched to a gene: 7. The germline V gene encodes CDR1 MNHNS and CDR2 SASEGT. CDR3: CASSGQGIGYTF. CDR3 nucleotides: TGTGCCAGCAGTGGACAGGGAATCGGATACACCTTC.

The V call is TRBV5-1, the J call TRBJ2-6; 7 bases are shared with TRBD1. Per the germline V gene, CDR1 is SGHRS and CDR2 is YFSETQ. The CDR3 runs to 19 residues. V trimming: 4 bases; J trimming: 1 base; junction bases outside the gene matches: 14. The CDR3 nucleotides read TGCGCCAGCAGCCCCCGAGCTCAGGGGGTGGGATCTGGGGCCAACGTCCTGACTTTC. Translation: CASSPRAQGVGSGANVLTF.

This clonotype was recorded only once. J is TRBJ2-1 and V is TRBV7-9; 12 bases are shared with TRBD2. This CDR3 spans 14 amino acids. The V gene end was trimmed by 8 bases and the J gene end by 3 bases; junction bases not matched to a gene: 2. The germline gives CDR1 SEHNR, CDR2 FQNEAQ (reference sequence). CDR3 nucleotides: TGTGCCAGCGCTAGCGGGAGGGACTACAATGAGCAGTTCTTC. Translated: CASASGRDYNEQFF.

The V and J genes are TRBV7-8 and TRBJ1-5; D perhaps matches TRBD1 (6 bases). The CDR3 runs to 13 residues. Trimming removed 4 bases at V and 5 bases at J, with 9 bases between. In germline, CDR1 is SGHVS, CDR2 FQNEAQ. CDR3 sequence (DNA): TGTGCCAGCAGCTGGGACAACGATCAGCCCCAGCATTTT. This gives the protein CASSWDNDQPQHF.

On this clonotype: A much larger clone differs by one base, so this may be a read error. The V call is TRBV5-1, the J call TRBJ2-7; tentative D call: TRBD1 (6 bases). Germline CDR1 and CDR2: SGHRS and YFSETQ. The germline V and J ends were trimmed by 0 bases and 2 bases, with 12 bases remaining between them. The CDR3 runs 15 residues. The CDR3 reads CASSLDRVGPYEQYF. The CDR3 DNA reads TGCGCCAGCAGCTTGGACAGGGTCGGGCCCTACGAGCAGTACTTC.

The chain joins TRBV4-1 to TRBJ2-3; D might be TRBD1 (6 bases). Per germline, CDR1 MGHRA and CDR2 YSYEKL. This CDR3 is built from 14 residues. Trimming left V 2 bases short and J 10 bases short, with 16 bases between. CDR3 coding DNA: TGCGCCAGCAGCCAATCAATTCCGCCAGGGGCGCAGTATTTT. It is translated as CASSQSIPPGAQYF.

CDR3 bases: TGTGCCAGCAGCTTAGTGGTCAGTCGGGACACTGAAGCTTTCTTT. Translation gives CASSLVVSRDTEAFF. V is TRBV7-2 and J is TRBJ1-1; no firm D call. Germline V gene lookup returns CDR1 SGHTA and CDR2 FQGNSA. V was trimmed by 1 base and J by 3 bases, leaving 12 bases between them. This CDR3 contains 15 residues.

The chain is built from TRBV27 and TRBJ2-4, with 11 bases that match TRBD2. The tail of the sequence fits TRBJ2-7 better, so the J call may be wrong. CDR1 and CDR2 from the germline V gene are MNHEY and SMNVEV (reference sequence). CDR3 length: 14 amino acids. The CDR3 loop reads CASRNSGRVSEQYF. DNA of the CDR3: TGTGCCAGCAGGAATAGCGGGAGGGTCAGCGAGCAGTACTTC.

The V and J genes are TRBV5-5 and TRBJ2-2; D is possibly TRBD2 (6 bases). Germline V gives CDR1 SGHKS, CDR2 YYEKEE (reference sequence). Trimming shortened V by 1 base and J by 7 bases, and 11 bases separated the two germline ends. The CDR3 loop spans 14 amino acids. The CDR3 region has the DNA TGTGCCAGCAGCTTGAGCATGGGGGGCGGGGAGCTGTTTTTT. This gives the protein CASSLSMGGGELFF.

The chain has TRBV7-2 and TRBJ1-5; 7 nucleotides line up with TRBD1. Germline values: CDR1 SGHTA, CDR2 FQGNSA. This CDR3 is built from 14 residues. Trimming cost V 8 bases and J 3 bases; bases outside gene matches: 7. The DNA for the CDR3 is TGTGCCAGCGGTCCCGGACAGGACAATCAGCCCCAGCATTTT. Translation gives CASGPGQDNQPQHF.

This clonotype occurred many times. A read error may produce the germline difference seen at one junction end. The chain combines TRBV7-2 with TRBJ2-5; 13 positions match TRBD2. This CDR3 contains 15 residues. Per the germline V gene, CDR1 is SGHTA and CDR2 is FQGNSA. The CDR3 DNA sequence: TGCGCCAGCAGCCTGGGACTAGCGGGACAAGAGACCCAGTACTTC. Residues: CASSLGLAGQETQYF.

The chain couples TRBV6-6 to TRBJ2-3; D may be TRBD2 (6 bases). The V gene lost 2 bases and the J gene lost 2 bases, with 17 bases spanning the gap. The germline V gene encodes CDR1 MNHNY and CDR2 SVGAGI (reference sequence). This CDR3 region has 17 residues. CDR3 sequence reads: CASSYRGVRSYTDTQYF. The CDR3 DNA reads TGTGCCAGCAGTTACCGCGGGGTTAGGTCTTACACAGATACGCAGTATTTT.

This clonotype came up a few times. The V and J genes are TRBV5-1 and TRBJ2-7; D not resolved. Germline lookup yields CDR1 SGHRS and CDR2 YFSETQ. Trimming took off 4 bases at V and 5 bases at J, with 13 bases between the two ends. The CDR3 spans 13 residues. The CDR3 protein is CASSRVLGNEQYF. The CDR3 nucleotides are TGCGCCAGCAGCCGGGTCCTAGGCAACGAGCAGTACTTC.